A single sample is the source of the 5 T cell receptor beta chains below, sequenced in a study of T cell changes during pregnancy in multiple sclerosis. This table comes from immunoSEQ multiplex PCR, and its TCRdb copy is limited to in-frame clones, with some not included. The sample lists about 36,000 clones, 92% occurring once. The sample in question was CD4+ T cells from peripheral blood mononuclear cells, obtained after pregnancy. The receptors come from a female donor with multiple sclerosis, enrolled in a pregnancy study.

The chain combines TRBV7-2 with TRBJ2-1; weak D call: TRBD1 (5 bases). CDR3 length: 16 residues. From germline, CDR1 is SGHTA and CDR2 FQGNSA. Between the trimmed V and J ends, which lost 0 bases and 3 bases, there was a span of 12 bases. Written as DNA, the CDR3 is TGTGCCAGCAGCTTAGCGGCAGGACACAGCTACAATGAGCAGTTCTTC. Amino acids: CASSLAAGHSYNEQFF.

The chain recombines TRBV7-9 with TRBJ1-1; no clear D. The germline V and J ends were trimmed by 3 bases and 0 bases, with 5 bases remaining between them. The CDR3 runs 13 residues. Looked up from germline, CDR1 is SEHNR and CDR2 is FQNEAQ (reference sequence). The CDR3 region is CASSFLLNTEAFF. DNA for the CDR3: TGTGCCAGCAGCTTTCTTCTGAACACTGAAGCTTTCTTT.

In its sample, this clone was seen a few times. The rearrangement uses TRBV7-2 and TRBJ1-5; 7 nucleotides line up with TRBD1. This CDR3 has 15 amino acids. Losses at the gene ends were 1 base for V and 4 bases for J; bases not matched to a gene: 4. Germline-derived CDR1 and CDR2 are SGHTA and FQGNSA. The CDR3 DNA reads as TGTGCCAGCAGCTTAGAACAGGGGCGGAATCAGCCCCAGCATTTT. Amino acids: CASSLEQGRNQPQHF. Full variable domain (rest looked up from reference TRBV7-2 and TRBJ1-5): GAGVSQSPSNKVTEKGKDVELRCDPISGHTALYWYRQSLGQGLEFLIYFQGNSAPDKSGLPSDRFSAERTGGSVSTLTIQRTQQEDSAVYLCASSLEQGRNQPQHFGDGTRLSIL.

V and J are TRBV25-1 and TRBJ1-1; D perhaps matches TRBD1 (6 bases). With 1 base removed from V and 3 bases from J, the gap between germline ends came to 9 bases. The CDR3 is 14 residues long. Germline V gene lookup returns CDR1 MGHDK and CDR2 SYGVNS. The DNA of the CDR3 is TGTGCCAGCAGTGAATCCGCAGGGGACACTGAAGCTTTCTTT. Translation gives CASSESAGDTEAFF.

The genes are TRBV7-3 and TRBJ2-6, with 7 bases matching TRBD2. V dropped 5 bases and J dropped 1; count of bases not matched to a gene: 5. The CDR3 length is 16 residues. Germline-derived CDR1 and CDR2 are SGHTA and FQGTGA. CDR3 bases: TGTGCCAGCAGCCAATCGGGGGGTTCTGGGGCCAACGTCCTGACTTTC. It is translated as CASSQSGGSGANVLTF.